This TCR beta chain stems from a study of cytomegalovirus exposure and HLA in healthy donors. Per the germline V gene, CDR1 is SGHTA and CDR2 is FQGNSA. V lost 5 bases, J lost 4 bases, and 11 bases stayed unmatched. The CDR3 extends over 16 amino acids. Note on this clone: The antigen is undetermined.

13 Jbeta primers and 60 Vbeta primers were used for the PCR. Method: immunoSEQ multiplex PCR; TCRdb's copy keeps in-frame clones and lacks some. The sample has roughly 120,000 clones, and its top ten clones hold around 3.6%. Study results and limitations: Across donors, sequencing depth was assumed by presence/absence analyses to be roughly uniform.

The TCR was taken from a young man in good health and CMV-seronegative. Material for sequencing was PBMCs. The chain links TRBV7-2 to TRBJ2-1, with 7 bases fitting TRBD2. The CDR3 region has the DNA TGTGCCAGCAGCCGAGTAAGCGGGATGGGTTACAATGAGCAGTTCTTC. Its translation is CASSRVSGMGYNEQFF.